The present T cell receptor (beta chain) was sequenced within a study of T-cell memory formation after mild COVID-19. This clonotype was observed a few times. Germline V CDR1 and CDR2: SGHVS, FNYEAQ. The CDR3 is 17 amino acids. After removal of 1 base from V and 5 bases from J, the junction contained 10 bases not matched to a gene. One entry per CDR3 protein results from TCRdb running MiXCR on the 5' RACE reads. The sample lists 300,000 to 400,000 distinct CDR3 sequences, approximately 29% occurring once. The rearrangement links TRBV7-6 to TRBJ2-1; 8 bases are shared with TRBD2. The sequence was obtained from an adult woman who had mild COVID-19 (a few samples of this study predate the infection). Cell type and time point are not known. The sample consisted of PBMCs or a T cell subset sorted from them (not recorded which). The CDR3, as DNA: TGTGCCAGCAGCTTAGGGGGGACTAGATATCTGAACAATGAGCAGTTCTTC. Translated: CASSLGGTRYLNNEQFF.